This is a list of T cell receptor beta chains from one sample in a study of PD-L1 blockade in urothelial cancer. Data came from immunoSEQ multiplex PCR; TCRdb stores just in-frame clones and leaves some out. The sample yields about 120,000 clones, 85% to 90% seen once. Sequenced here: PBMCs, sampled around atezolizumab (anti-PD-L1) treatment. The receptors shown here come from a man aged 60 to 75 with urothelial cancer. CDR3s include the opening cysteine and the closing phenylalanine or tryptophan. The D gene is left open where the match is weak. Rows give clone size only sometimes, using once, few, many, or a class for an expanded clone.

cdr3_nt cdr3_aa v_call clone_size d_call j_call
TGTGCCAGCAGCTTAGAATTGGGGAGCGGGAGGGCCACCGGGGAGCTGTTTTTT CASSLELGSGRATGELFF TRBV7-2 NA TRBD2 TRBJ2-2
TGTGCCAGCACACGCGGGCAAAACACCGGGGAGCTGTTTTTT CASTRGQNTGELFF TRBV6-1 NA NA TRBJ2-2
TGTGCCAGCAGCTTAGATGGCTTGGAGACCCAGTACTTC CASSLDGLETQYF TRBV7-2 NA NA TRBJ2-5
TGTGCCAGTAGTATGGTGGACAGAGGACTCGGCTACACCTTC CASSMVDRGLGYTF TRBV19 NA NA TRBJ1-2
TGTGCCAGCACTCCACCGGGAGCCGCCTACGAGCAGTACTTC CASTPPGAAYEQYF TRBV28 NA NA TRBJ2-7
TGTGCCTGGAGTGTGAAGTCACTTGGAGATACGCAGTATTTT CAWSVKSLGDTQYF TRBV30 once NA TRBJ2-3
TGCGCCAGCAGCCAAGGATGGACTAGCTTTGGTGAGCAGTTCTTC CASSQGWTSFGEQFF TRBV4-1 NA TRBD2 TRBJ2-1
TGCAGCGCCTCGCAGGGTCAAGCGGGAGGGACCTTTGATAAAGAGACCCAGTACTTC CSASQGQAGGTFDKETQYF TRBV29-1 NA TRBD2 TRBJ2-5
TGTGCCAGCAGCCAGGAAGAGGGGACAGGGGGAAGGAATGGCTACACCTTC CASSQEEGTGGRNGYTF TRBV4-2 once TRBD1 TRBJ1-2
TGCGCCAGCAGCCCCGGGGGGCCAGGTAGCACAGATACGCAGTATTTT CASSPGGPGSTDTQYF TRBV5-1 NA NA TRBJ2-3
TGTGCCTCCTCCGGGGGAAGGAACACTGAAGCTTTCTTT CASSGGRNTEAFF TRBV5-6 NA NA TRBJ1-1
TGTGCCAGCAGTGAACTGGGACTGGGGAGTCCCCAGTACTTC CASSELGLGSPQYF TRBV6-1 NA NA TRBJ2-5
TGTGCCACCAGCAGAGATCGAAAGGGAGAGAGCTACACCTTC CATSRDRKGESYTF TRBV15 NA NA TRBJ1-2
TGTGCCAGTAGTATTGACAGAAATTCACCCCTCCACTTT CASSIDRNSPLHF TRBV19 once NA TRBJ1-6
TGTGCCAGCAGCTTAGCGGGGGGGCACACCGGGGAGCTGTTTTTT CASSLAGGHTGELFF TRBV7-9 NA NA TRBJ2-2
TGTGCCAGCTCACCTCTAGCAGGAGAGAACACCGGGGAGCTGTTTTTT CASSPLAGENTGELFF TRBV18 NA NA TRBJ2-2
TGTGCCAGCAGCTTACGTCGGGGGGGCGACACCGGGGAGCTGTTTTTT CASSLRRGGDTGELFF TRBV7-2 NA TRBD2 TRBJ2-2
TGTGCCAGCAGTTACGGGGGACTCGGCGATACGCAGTATTTT CASSYGGLGDTQYF TRBV6-5 NA NA TRBJ2-3
TGTGCCAGCAGTTACTCGACGGGACAGGGGAACTATGGCTACACCTTC CASSYSTGQGNYGYTF TRBV6-5 NA TRBD1 TRBJ1-2
TGTGCCAGCAGCCTACCGAGGTCCGAGCAGTACTTC CASSLPRSEQYF TRBV5-4 NA NA TRBJ2-7
TGTGCCAGCGCGGGGGAGGGCAGCAATGAGCAGTTCTTC CASAGEGSNEQFF TRBV2 NA TRBD2 TRBJ2-1
TGTGCCAGCAGCCATTTACGATGGAAGGAGCGGAGCACAGATACGCAGTATTTT CASSHLRWKERSTDTQYF TRBV14 NA NA TRBJ2-3
TGTGCCAGCAGCACGGGACTATATACGCAGTATTTT CASSTGLYTQYF TRBV9 NA TRBD2 TRBJ2-3
TGTGCCAGCAGTTTCTTCGGACTACCGGGGACAGATACGCAGTATTTT CASSFFGLPGTDTQYF TRBV27 NA NA TRBJ2-3
TGTGCCAGCATTGCAGGGGGCGTTGGCACTGAAGCTTTCTTT CASIAGGVGTEAFF TRBV6-1 once TRBD1 TRBJ1-1
TGTGCCAGCAGCCTTTTCCGAGATAGCAATCAGCCCCAGCATTTT CASSLFRDSNQPQHF TRBV7-2 once NA TRBJ1-5
TGTGCCAGCAGCCCAGCAAGGGGGGTAGCGGGGACCCAGTACTTC CASSPARGVAGTQYF TRBV7-2 NA NA TRBJ2-5
TGTGCCAGCAGCTTAACGGTAGGGGGTTCTCAAGATACGCAGTATTTT CASSLTVGGSQDTQYF TRBV7-9 few NA TRBJ2-3
TGTGCCAGCAGTTACTCTACATGGCAGGGCAGTGAAGCTTTCTTT CASSYSTWQGSEAFF TRBV6-5 NA NA TRBJ1-1
TGTGCCAGCTCACCAACAGGGTACGAGCAGTACTTC CASSPTGYEQYF TRBV18 NA NA TRBJ2-7
TGTGCCAGCAGTTTGGTCACAGAGCCACGGGGCTACACCTTC CASSLVTEPRGYTF TRBV28 NA NA TRBJ1-2
TGTGCCGGACACGGGACTAGACTGTACGAGCAGTACTTC CAGHGTRLYEQYF TRBV6-4 NA TRBD2 TRBJ2-7
TGTGCTAGTGGGGACAGCCTAATCCAAGAGACCCAGTACTTC CASGDSLIQETQYF TRBV12-5 once NA TRBJ2-5
TGTGCCAGTAAGAAAGTGACGGGGACAGGGGGTAGCAATCAGCCCCAGCATTTT CASKKVTGTGGSNQPQHF TRBV19 NA TRBD1 TRBJ1-5
TGTGCCAGCAGCGTTACCAGAGGGGGCACTGAAGCTTTCTTT CASSVTRGGTEAFF TRBV6-1 NA NA TRBJ1-1
TGTGCCAGCAGCCAATGGGGGGTGATCACAGATACGCAGTATTTT CASSQWGVITDTQYF TRBV11-2 NA NA TRBJ2-3
TGTGCCAGTAATATAGCGGGAGCTAGCACAGATACGCAGTATTTT CASNIAGASTDTQYF TRBV19 NA TRBD2 TRBJ2-3